Below, 32 T cell receptor beta chains from the same sample are listed, as sequenced in a study of blood T cells in healthy people across ages (dated by TCRdb to the mid-2010s). The library was made by 5' RACE. The sequencing machine was an Illumina HiSeq 2500. A second PCR of roughly 7 to 12 cycles was run with a J-beta primer mix and a sample-barcoded 5' primer. TCRdb reworked the public reads: Q25 trimming with fastp, MiXCR clone assembly, productive beta chains retained. Duplicate CDR3 protein sequences are folded into a single record with the most common DNA and genes. The sample table records some 860,000 distinct CDR3 sequences; just over 55% of these occur just once. The top ten hold around a quarter of the sample. The sequenced sample consisted of blood. The receptors here all came from a man in his forties in good health.

This clonotype appeared a few times. V and J are TRBV27 and TRBJ2-1; 7 nucleotides agree with TRBD1. Losses at the gene ends were 3 bases for V and 8 bases for J; bases not matched to a gene: 1. The CDR3 consists of 12 residues. CDR1 and CDR2 (germline): MNHEY, SMNVEV (reference sequence). The CDR3 DNA follows: TGTGCCAGCAGTTTCACAGGGGATGAGCAGTTCTTC. Residues: CASSFTGDEQFF.

This rearrangement joins TRBV12-3 or TRBV12-4 to TRBJ1-6; the match to TRBD1 covers 8 bases. Trimming took 5 bases from V and 9 from J; bases not matched to a gene: 6. The CDR3 covers 14 residues. The CDR3 reads CASSTRTGSSPLHF. The CDR3 DNA reads TGTGCCAGCAGTACTCGGACAGGGAGTTCACCCCTCCACTTT.

This chain links TRBV5-1 with TRBJ2-5; 11 bases match TRBD1. The germline gives CDR1 SGHRS, CDR2 YFSETQ. The CDR3 covers 15 residues. V shed 3 bases and J 5 bases; nucleotides not matched to a gene: 6. The CDR3 sequence is CASSYRTGGPETQYF. CDR3 coding DNA: TGCGCCAGCAGCTACCGGACAGGGGGCCCTGAGACCCAGTACTTC. Looking up the rest from reference TRBV5-1 and TRBJ2-5 gives the full variable domain: KAGVTQTPRYLIKTRGQQVTLSCSPISGHRSVSWYQQTPGQGLQFLFEYFSETQRNKGNFPGRFSGRQFSNSRSEMNVSTLELGDSALYLCASSYRTGGPETQYFGPGTRLLVL.

The chain joins TRBV11-2 to TRBJ2-7, with TRBD2 identical over 13 bases. This CDR3 has 16 residues. Germline V gene lookup returns CDR1 SGHAT and CDR2 FQNNGV. V shed 5 bases and J 0 bases; nucleotides not matched to a gene: 4. CDR3: CASSRRTSGSSYEQYF. The DNA for the CDR3 is TGTGCCAGCAGCCGACGGACTAGCGGGAGCTCCTACGAGCAGTACTTC.

This chain joins TRBV4-1 and TRBJ2-7, with D hard to call. CDR1 and CDR2 (germline): MGHRA, YSYEKL. The V end lost 0 bases, the J end lost 4 bases, and 13 bases lay between the germline ends. CDR3 size: 15 residues. CDR3 sequence reads: CASSQDPANLYEQYF. CDR3 sequence (DNA): TGCGCCAGCAGCCAAGACCCAGCCAACCTGTACGAGCAGTACTTC.

This clonotype occurred many times. The CDR3 region is CSAIWAGLKGNEQYF. CDR3 nucleotides: TGCAGTGCCATTTGGGCGGGACTCAAGGGGAACGAGCAGTACTTC. The chain carries TRBV20-1 and TRBJ2-7; tentatively, D is TRBD2 (6 bases). The germline V and J ends were trimmed by 6 bases and 5 bases, with 23 bases remaining between them. The CDR3 runs 15 residues. The germline gives CDR1 DFQATT, CDR2 SNEGSKA (reference sequence).

The rearrangement uses TRBV20-1 and TRBJ2-7; TRBD1 agrees at 7 bases. The germline V gene has CDR1 DFQATT and CDR2 SNEGSKA (reference sequence). The CDR3 consists of 14 residues. J was trimmed by 3 bases and V by 6 bases; bases with no gene match: 11. CDR3 sequence: CSAEPGTVGYEQYF. DNA of the CDR3: TGCAGTGCCGAGCCCGGGACAGTGGGCTACGAGCAGTACTTC.

The chain carries TRBV27 and TRBJ2-2; D not resolved. Germline V gene lookup returns CDR1 MNHEY and CDR2 SMNVEV (reference sequence). The CDR3 is 16 amino acids. V was clipped by 0 bases and J by 4 bases, with 12 bases between them. As DNA, the CDR3 is TGTGCCAGCAGTTTATCGCTCGGGTCCCGCACCGGGGAGCTGTTTTTT. Its translation is CASSLSLGSRTGELFF.

The chain employs TRBV9 and TRBJ2-5; TRBD2 matches 9 bases. Germline V lookup: CDR1 SGDLS, CDR2 YYNGEE. The CDR3 length is 18 residues. V lost 4 bases to trimming and J lost 1 base; unmatched junction nucleotides: 14. CDR3 sequence reads: CASSRGESASGTQETQYF. CDR3 sequence (DNA): TGTGCCAGCAGCCGCGGGGAATCAGCTAGCGGGACCCAAGAGACCCAGTACTTC.

The table lists this clonotype with a few counts. This chain's CDR3 is CAISGLGRRRTYEQYF. CDR3 nucleotide sequence: TGTGCCATCAGTGGACTCGGCCGCCGCCGAACCTACGAGCAGTACTTC. This sequence joins TRBV10-3 and TRBJ2-7; no definite D call. The V end lost 4 bases, the J end lost 2 bases, and 18 bases lay between the germline ends. Germline V gene lookup returns CDR1 ENHRY and CDR2 SYGVKD. CDR3 length equals 16 residues.

V gene TRBV28 combines with J gene TRBJ2-7, with D perhaps assigned TRBD1 or TRBD2 (7 bases each). Per germline, CDR1 MDHEN and CDR2 SYDVKM. This CDR3 has 14 amino acids. V was shortened by 3 bases and J by 7 bases, with 16 bases between the two germline ends. As DNA, the CDR3 is TGTGCCAGCAGTTTTCAGGTCCAGGGGGGGGAGCAGTACTTC. Its translation is CASSFQVQGGEQYF.

The chain employs TRBV7-3 and TRBJ2-7; possible D gene TRBD2, 5 bases. Germline assignment: CDR1 SGHTA and CDR2 FQGTGA. The germline V and J ends were trimmed by 0 bases and 6 bases, with 12 bases remaining between them. The CDR3 has 14 residues. CDR3 bases: TGTGCCAGCAGCTTAACCCCCCTAGAGGGCGAGCAGTACTTC. It translates to CASSLTPLEGEQYF. Looking up the rest from reference TRBV7-3 and TRBJ2-7 gives the full variable domain: GAGVSQTPSNKVTEKGKYVELRCDPISGHTALYWYRQSLGQGPEFLIYFQGTGAADDSGLPNDRFFAVRPEGSVSTLKIQRTERGDSAVYLCASSLTPLEGEQYFGPGTRLTVT.

There are a few counts of this clonotype. The chain couples TRBV7-8 to TRBJ2-2; D assignment may be TRBD1 or TRBD2 (5 bases each). From germline, CDR1 is SGHVS and CDR2 FQNEAQ. CDR3 length equals 14 residues. V dropped 3 bases and J dropped 5 bases, with 10 bases sitting between them. CDR3 in amino acids: CASSFHEGTGELFF. For the CDR3, the DNA is TGTGCCAGCAGCTTCCACGAGGGGACCGGGGAGCTGTTTTTT.

This clonotype has only a few counts. The V gene is TRBV28, the J gene TRBJ2-4, with D uncertain. The CDR3 runs to 12 residues. V lost 7 bases, J lost 9 bases, and 13 bases lay in between. The V gene's germline CDR1 is MDHEN and CDR2 SYDVKM. CDR3 sequence: CASTRTRGIQYF. Here the CDR3 DNA reads TGTGCCAGCACCCGGACCCGCGGCATTCAGTACTTC.

Concerning this clonotype itself: Sequence at one end of the junction differs from germline and may be a read error. The rearrangement links TRBV7-3 to TRBJ2-3; 8 nucleotides align to TRBD2. Per the germline V gene, CDR1 is SGHTA and CDR2 is FQGTGA. This CDR3 spans 14 amino acids. The CDR3 DNA follows: TGTGCCAACAGCCTAGCGGGCTCTGTGGATACGCAGTATTTT. Encoded protein: CANSLAGSVDTQYF.

A few counts support this clonotype. The V call is TRBV14, the J call TRBJ1-2, with 9 nucleotides matching TRBD1. The germline V gene has CDR1 SGHDN and CDR2 FVKESK. V dropped 6 bases and J dropped 10; count of bases not matched to a gene: 9. This CDR3 spans 13 amino acids. CDR3: CASRRTGEGDYTF. For the CDR3, the DNA is TGTGCCAGCAGAAGGACAGGGGAGGGGGACTACACCTTC.

V usage is TRBV30 and J usage is TRBJ1-6; 10 nucleotides agree with TRBD1. The length of the CDR3 is 13 residues. Looked up from germline, CDR1 is GTSNPN and CDR2 is SVGIG (reference sequence). V shed 4 bases and J 8 bases; nucleotides not matched to a gene: 2. The CDR3 region is CAWTGTGDSPLHF. The CDR3 DNA sequence: TGTGCCTGGACCGGGACAGGGGATTCACCCCTCCACTTT. The variable domain in full, completed from reference TRBV30 and TRBJ1-6, reads SQTIHQWPATLVQPVGSPLSLECTVEGTSNPNLYWYRQAAGRGLQLLFYSVGIGQISSEVPQNLSASRPQDRQFILSSKKLLLSDSGFYLCAWTGTGDSPLHFGNGTRLTVT.

The chain links TRBV28 to TRBJ1-1, with TRBD1 as a possible D gene (6 bases). This CDR3 comprises 14 residues. Germline CDR1 and CDR2: MDHEN and SYDVKM. V was cut by 2 bases and J by 6 bases, with 13 bases left in between. CDR3: CASSLGTSWSEAFF. In DNA form, the CDR3 reads TGTGCCAGCAGTTTAGGGACAAGTTGGTCTGAAGCTTTCTTT.

This chain uses TRBV11-2 with TRBJ1-1, with D possibly being TRBD1 (6 bases). V dropped 5 bases and J dropped 2 bases, with 18 bases sitting between them. Germline CDR1 SGHAT, CDR2 FQNNGV. This CDR3 comprises 16 residues. The CDR3 DNA follows: TGTGCCAGCAGCAAGGGGGGAAAGGGGAGAAACACTGAAGCTTTCTTT. This sequence encodes CASSKGGKGRNTEAFF.

The rearrangement joins TRBV24-1 to TRBJ2-7; D is possibly TRBD1 or TRBD2 (5 bases each). This CDR3 is 12 amino acids long. V gave up 11 bases and J gave up 6 bases, with 16 bases separating them. The germline gives CDR1 KGHDR, CDR2 SFDVKD. The DNA for the CDR3 is TGTGCCAATGGGACGACGCGCAGCGAGCAGTACTTC. Translating it yields CANGTTRSEQYF.

The table lists this clonotype with many counts. This chain links TRBV7-2 with TRBJ2-5; no firm D call. The ends were cut back, 2 bases at V and 5 bases at J, with 12 bases in the middle. CDR1 is SGHTA and CDR2 is FQGNSA in the germline V gene. This CDR3 region has 14 residues. The CDR3 nucleotides are TGTGCCAGCAGCTTAAGGAACGGTGACGAGACCCAGTACTTC. Its protein product is CASSLRNGDETQYF.

This clonotype came up a few times. The chain joins TRBV11-1 to TRBJ2-6; D may be TRBD1 (6 bases). The germline V gene has CDR1 SGHAT and CDR2 FQDESV (reference sequence). The CDR3 consists of 18 residues. Trimming took off 4 bases at V and 0 bases at J, with 16 bases between the two ends. The CDR3 is CASSSRQDYSSGANVLTF. CDR3 in DNA: TGTGCCAGCAGCTCACGACAGGATTACTCCTCTGGGGCCAACGTCCTGACTTTC.

Only a few counts were recorded for this clonotype. The chain is built from TRBV28 and TRBJ2-5; D gene ambiguous. V lost 3 bases to trimming and J lost 3 bases, with 17 bases between them. The CDR3 sequence is 16 residues long. Germline-derived CDR1 and CDR2 are MDHEN and SYDVKM. CDR3 in DNA: TGTGCCAGCAGTTTCCCTCTAACAGACCCCAAAGAGACCCAGTACTTC. Amino acids: CASSFPLTDPKETQYF.

The chain employs TRBV7-6 and TRBJ1-5; no definite D call. Between the trimmed V and J ends, which lost 1 base and 7 bases, there was a span of 14 bases. Per germline, CDR1 SGHVS and CDR2 FNYEAQ. CDR3 length equals 15 residues. The CDR3 DNA is TGTGCCAGCAGCTTAGGTTCTGGGTCCGGGCAGCCCCAGCATTTT. This gives the protein CASSLGSGSGQPQHF.

The CDR3 DNA sequence: TGTGCCACCAGTGTGGGGGTTGGGAATCAGCCCCAGCATTTT. Its protein is CATSVGVGNQPQHF. The V and J genes are TRBV24-1 and TRBJ1-5; tentative D call: TRBD1 (5 bases). V lost 5 bases to trimming and J lost 4 bases, with 11 bases between them. The CDR3 extends over 14 amino acids. Germline V gene sequence: CDR1 KGHDR, CDR2 SFDVKD.

This clonotype was detected a few times. The rearrangement joins TRBV6-2 or TRBV6-3 to TRBJ2-7; TRBD1 matches at 9 bases. V shed 10 bases, J shed 2 bases, and the junction held 9 bases outside the gene matches. The CDR3 has 14 amino acids. Germline values: CDR1 MNHEY, CDR2 SVGEGT. This CDR3 reads CAIPPGQGAYEQYF. CDR3 nucleotides: TGTGCCATCCCGCCGGGACAGGGTGCCTACGAGCAGTACTTC.

The chain has TRBV29-1 and TRBJ2-7, with D perhaps TRBD1 (6 bases). This CDR3 has 16 amino acids. CDR1 is SQVTM and CDR2 is ANQGSEA in the germline V gene. V was shortened by 1 base and J by 4 bases, with 20 bases between the two germline ends. The CDR3 sequence: CSVEGGSGDHPYEQYF. The CDR3 coding sequence is TGCAGCGTTGAAGGGGGTTCAGGGGATCACCCTTACGAGCAGTACTTC.

J is TRBJ2-1 and V is TRBV4-3; 9 nucleotides line up with TRBD2. The J call may be mistaken, given a closer DNA end match to TRBJ2-7. The CDR3 is 16 residues long. CDR1 and CDR2 (germline): LGHNA, YSLEER. For the CDR3, the DNA is TGCGCCAGCAGCCAACTTAGCGGGAGCTCCTACAATGAGCAGTACTTC. This codes for CASSQLSGSSYNEQYF.

This clonotype was seen just once. V is TRBV7-3 and J is TRBJ2-5; the D gene is possibly TRBD1 (5 bases). The J call is doubtful: the DNA matches TRBJ2-7 better. Germline loops: CDR1 SGHTA, CDR2 FQGTGA. The CDR3 sequence is 13 residues long. In DNA, the CDR3 is TGTGCCAGCAGCGCGGCCCCCCAGGGCGAGCAGTACTTC. It codes for CASSAAPQGEQYF.

This clonotype was seen a handful of times. The chain links TRBV3-1 to TRBJ2-7; D tentatively fits TRBD1 or TRBD2 (5 bases each). Germline lookup yields CDR1 LGHDT and CDR2 YNNKEL (reference sequence). The V and J ends lost 4 bases and 3 bases respectively, with 13 bases between them. This CDR3 spans 14 amino acids. CDR3 loop: CASSRSGTNYEQYF. The CDR3 region has the DNA TGTGCCAGCAGCCGGTCGGGGACGAACTACGAGCAGTACTTC.

The V call is TRBV27, the J call TRBJ2-7; unclear D gene. The germline CDR1 and CDR2 sequences are MNHEY and SMNVEV (reference sequence). The CDR3 extends over 16 amino acids. The V gene lost 4 bases and the J gene lost 0 bases, with 16 bases spanning the gap. Here the CDR3 DNA reads TGTGCCAGCAGTTCGCCCGGTGGGGAAGCCTCCTACGAGCAGTACTTC. The encoded protein is CASSSPGGEASYEQYF.

The chain employs TRBV7-2 and TRBJ2-3; tentative D call: TRBD2 (6 bases). Germline CDR1 is SGHTA and CDR2 is FQGNSA. The CDR3 is 13 amino acids. Trimming stripped 5 bases from V and 5 bases from J, with 11 bases between. The CDR3 nucleotides read TGTGCCAGCAGCCCCAGACTAGAAGATACGCAGTATTTT. Translated: CASSPRLEDTQYF.